This TCR beta chain was sequenced in a study of blood T cell repertoires in COVID-19. Study in general: PBMCs, B-cell-depleted T cells, or T cells were the source of the cDNA or gDNA that made up the material.

This CDR3 region has 16 residues. The trim removed 0 bases at V and 5 bases at J, leaving 9 bases unmatched. Looked up from germline, CDR1 is SGHRS and CDR2 is YFSETQ. Everyone who took part was roughly 18 to 89 years old, and they came from some 23 US areas. Grouping used clinical history reported by participants in a survey and questionnaire. In the study's own analysis: Using reference gene primer amplification, nucleated cell counts were estimated. The assay was immunoSEQ multiplex PCR, and TCRdb's table has in-frame clones only and misses some. V and J calls plus clone size are reproduced from that table; the DNA served to infer D and trimming. The sample records 140,000 to 150,000 clones, about four fifths being singletons.

The sequence came from a woman in her forties or fifties with acute COVID-19. Sequencing was done on a sample of PBMCs or T cells enriched from blood (not recorded which). The genes are TRBV5-1 and TRBJ2-5; the match to TRBD2 covers 8 bases. The CDR3 bases are TGCGCCAGCAGCTTGGCCAGCGGGAGCCCCGGGGAGACCCAGTACTTC. It encodes CASSLASGSPGETQYF.